This TCR beta chain was found in a study of CD8 T cells in ankylosing spondylitis. Trimming removed 1 base at V and 8 bases at J, with 11 bases between. The CDR3 sequence is 13 residues long. In germline, CDR1 is SEHNR, CDR2 FQNEAQ (reference sequence). Worth noting for this clonotype: Its antigen is currently unknown.

TCRdb recomputed calls from the 5' RACE reads with MiXCR, one row per CDR3 protein. Altogether 700,000 to 1,000,000 distinct CDR3 sequences are present, 12% being singletons, with the ten largest covering roughly 0.51%. Study-wide results and caveats: The clones that were linked to disease were reported to be significantly enriched in matched synovial fluid samples from ankylosing spondylitis patients. Among TCR beta sequences, a motif of eight highly homologous variants appeared characteristic of ankylosing spondylitis blood.

The J gene is TRBJ1-2, the V gene TRBV7-9; D gene ambiguous. The clonotype was recovered from a male donor with ankylosing spondylitis. Sequencing was performed on blood, either unsorted or a sorted T cell fraction (not recorded which). The CDR3: CASSLERGGGYTF. The CDR3 DNA is TGTGCCAGCAGCTTAGAACGGGGAGGCGGCTACACCTTC.